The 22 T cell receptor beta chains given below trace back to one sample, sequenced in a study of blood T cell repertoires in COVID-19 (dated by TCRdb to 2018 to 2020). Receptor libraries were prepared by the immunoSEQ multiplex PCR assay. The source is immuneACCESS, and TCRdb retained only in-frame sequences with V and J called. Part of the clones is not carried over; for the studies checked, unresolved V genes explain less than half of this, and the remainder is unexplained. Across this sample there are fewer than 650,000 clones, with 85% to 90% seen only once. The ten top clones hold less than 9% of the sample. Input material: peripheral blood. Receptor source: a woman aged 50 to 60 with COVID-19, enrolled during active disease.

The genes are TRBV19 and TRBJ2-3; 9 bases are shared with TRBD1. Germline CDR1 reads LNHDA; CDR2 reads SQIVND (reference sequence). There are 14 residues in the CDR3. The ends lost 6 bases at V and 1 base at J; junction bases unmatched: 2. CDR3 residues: CASSRTGGTDTQYF. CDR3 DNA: TGTGCCAGTAGCCGGACAGGGGGCACAGATACGCAGTATTTT.

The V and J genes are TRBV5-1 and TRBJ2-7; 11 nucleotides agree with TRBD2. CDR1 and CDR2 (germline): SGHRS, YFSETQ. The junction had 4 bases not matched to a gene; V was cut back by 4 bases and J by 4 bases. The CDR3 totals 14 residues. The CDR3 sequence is CASSLGLAVYEQYF. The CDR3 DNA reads TGCGCCAGCAGCCTGGGACTAGCGGTTTACGAGCAGTACTTC.

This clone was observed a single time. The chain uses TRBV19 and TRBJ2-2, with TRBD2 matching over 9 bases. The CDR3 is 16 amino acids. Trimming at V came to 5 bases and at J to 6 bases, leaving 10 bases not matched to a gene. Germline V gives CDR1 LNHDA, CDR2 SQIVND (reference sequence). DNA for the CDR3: TGTGCCAGTAGTCCACGACTAGCGGCCTCCCCCGGGGAGCTGTTTTTT. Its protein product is CASSPRLAASPGELFF.

The CDR3 spells CASSPPSGIQYF. CDR3 DNA sequence: TGTGCCAGCAGTCCTCCGTCGGGCATTCAGTACTTC. The V gene is TRBV6-5, the J gene TRBJ2-4; D not certain. The CDR3 extends over 12 amino acids. Trimming pared 5 bases from V and 9 bases from J, leaving 11 bases between. CDR1 is MNHEY, CDR2 SVGAGI, per germline.

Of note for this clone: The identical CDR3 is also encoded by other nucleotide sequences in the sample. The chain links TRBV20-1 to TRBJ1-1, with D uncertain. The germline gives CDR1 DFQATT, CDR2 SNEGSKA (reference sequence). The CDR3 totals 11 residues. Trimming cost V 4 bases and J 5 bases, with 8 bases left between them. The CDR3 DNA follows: TGCAGTGCTAAGGGCGGGACTGAAGCTTTCTTT. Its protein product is CSAKGGTEAFF.

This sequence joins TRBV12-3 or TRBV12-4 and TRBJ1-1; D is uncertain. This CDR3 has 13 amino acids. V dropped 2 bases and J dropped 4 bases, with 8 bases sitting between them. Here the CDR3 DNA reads TGTGCCAGCAGTTTAAGTCGGGGCACTGAAGCTTTCTTT. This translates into CASSLSRGTEAFF.

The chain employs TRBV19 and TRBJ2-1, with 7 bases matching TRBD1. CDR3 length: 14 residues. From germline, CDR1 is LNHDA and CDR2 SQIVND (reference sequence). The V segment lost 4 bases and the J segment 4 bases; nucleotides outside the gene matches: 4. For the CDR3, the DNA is TGTGCCAGTAGTACCAAGACAGGGTACAATGAGCAGTTCTTC. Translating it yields CASSTKTGYNEQFF.

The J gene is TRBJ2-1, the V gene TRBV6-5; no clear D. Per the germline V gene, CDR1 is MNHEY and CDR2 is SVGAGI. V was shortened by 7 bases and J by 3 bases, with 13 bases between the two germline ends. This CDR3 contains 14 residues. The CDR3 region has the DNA TGTGCCAGCATTACGGCAGGCAGCTACAATGAGCAGTTCTTC. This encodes CASITAGSYNEQFF.

CDR3 amino acids: CASSLGGGASSTDTQYF. CDR3 DNA: TGCGCCAGCAGCTTGGGGGGAGGTGCATCTAGCACAGATACGCAGTATTTT. The chain links TRBV5-1 to TRBJ2-3; tentative D call: TRBD2 (6 bases). Per the germline V gene, CDR1 is SGHRS and CDR2 is YFSETQ. V lost 0 bases and J lost 0, with 14 bases in between. The CDR3 contains 17 residues.

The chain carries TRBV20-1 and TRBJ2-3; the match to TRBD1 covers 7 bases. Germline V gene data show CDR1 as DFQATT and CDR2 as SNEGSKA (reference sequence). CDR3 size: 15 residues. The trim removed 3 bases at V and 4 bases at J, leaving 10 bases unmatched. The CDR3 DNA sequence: TGCAGTGCTAGTCCTACCTGGGGACAGTCAGATACGCAGTATTTT. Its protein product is CSASPTWGQSDTQYF.

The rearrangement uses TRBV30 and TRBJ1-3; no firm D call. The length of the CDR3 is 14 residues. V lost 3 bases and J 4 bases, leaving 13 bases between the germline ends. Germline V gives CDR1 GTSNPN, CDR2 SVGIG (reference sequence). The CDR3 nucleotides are TGTGCCTGGAGCCGGGTCGCAGCAGGAAACACCATATATTTT. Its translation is CAWSRVAAGNTIYF. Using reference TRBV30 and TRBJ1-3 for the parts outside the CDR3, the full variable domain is SQTIHQWPATLVQPVGSPLSLECTVEGTSNPNLYWYRQAAGRGLQLLFYSVGIGQISSEVPQNLSASRPQDRQFILSSKKLLLSDSGFYLCAWSRVAAGNTIYFGEGSWLTVV.

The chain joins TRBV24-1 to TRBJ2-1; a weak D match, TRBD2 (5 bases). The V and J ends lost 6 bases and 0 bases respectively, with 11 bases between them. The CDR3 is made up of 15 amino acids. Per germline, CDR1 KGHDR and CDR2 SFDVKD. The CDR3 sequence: CATSRARGSYNEQFF. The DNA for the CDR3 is TGTGCCACCAGTCGAGCCCGGGGCTCCTACAATGAGCAGTTCTTC.

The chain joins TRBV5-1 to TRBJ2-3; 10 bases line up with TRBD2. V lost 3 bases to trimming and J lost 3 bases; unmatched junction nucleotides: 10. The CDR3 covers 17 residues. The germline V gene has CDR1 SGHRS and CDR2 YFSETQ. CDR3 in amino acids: CASSSGSLAGVTDTQYF. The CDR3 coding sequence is TGCGCCAGCAGCTCGGGGTCGCTAGCGGGGGTTACAGATACGCAGTATTTT.

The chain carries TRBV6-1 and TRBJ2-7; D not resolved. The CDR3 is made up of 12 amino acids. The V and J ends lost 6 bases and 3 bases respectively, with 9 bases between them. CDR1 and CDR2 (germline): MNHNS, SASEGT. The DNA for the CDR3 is TGTGCCAGCAGCACCCCCGGCTACGAGCAGTACTTC. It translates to CASSTPGYEQYF.

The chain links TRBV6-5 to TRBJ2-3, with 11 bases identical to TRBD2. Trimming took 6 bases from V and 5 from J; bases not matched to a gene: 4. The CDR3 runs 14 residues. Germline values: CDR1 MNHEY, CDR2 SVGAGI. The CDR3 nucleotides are TGTGCCAGCAGAACTAGCGGGGGAGGAGATACGCAGTATTTT. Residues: CASRTSGGGDTQYF.

The CDR3 nucleotides read TGTGCCAGCAGCTCCTACTCGACAGGGGGCATCGCAGATACGCAGTATTTT. Translation: CASSSYSTGGIADTQYF. This rearrangement joins TRBV7-3 to TRBJ2-3; 10 bases are shared with TRBD1. With 4 bases clipped from V and 4 bases from J, the junction kept 11 bases outside the gene matches. CDR3 length: 17 residues. Germline V gives CDR1 SGHTA, CDR2 FQGTGA.

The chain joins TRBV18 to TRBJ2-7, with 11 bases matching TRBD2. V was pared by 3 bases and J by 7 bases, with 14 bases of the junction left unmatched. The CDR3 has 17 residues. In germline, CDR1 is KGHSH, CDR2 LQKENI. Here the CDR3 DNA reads TGTGCCAGCTCACCGAAAACCTTAGCGGGGGGGCGAGGAGAGCAGTACTTC. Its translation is CASSPKTLAGGRGEQYF. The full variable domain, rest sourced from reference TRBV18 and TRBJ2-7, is NAGVMQNPRHLVRRRGQEARLRCSPMKGHSHVYWYRQLPEEGLKFMVYLQKENIIDESGMPKERFSAEFPKEGPSILRIQQVVRGDSAAYFCASSPKTLAGGRGEQYFGPGTRLTVT.

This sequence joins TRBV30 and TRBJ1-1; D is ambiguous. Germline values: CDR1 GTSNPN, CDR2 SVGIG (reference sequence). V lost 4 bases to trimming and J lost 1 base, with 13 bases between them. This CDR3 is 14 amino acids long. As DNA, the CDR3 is TGTGCCTGGAACACCGGGATATCGAACACTGAAGCTTTCTTT. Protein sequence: CAWNTGISNTEAFF.

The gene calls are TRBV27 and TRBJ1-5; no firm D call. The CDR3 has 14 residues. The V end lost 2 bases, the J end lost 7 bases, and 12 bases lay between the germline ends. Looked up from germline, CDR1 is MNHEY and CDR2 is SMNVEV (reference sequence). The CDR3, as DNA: TGTGCCAGCAGTTTAGGCAGGCATGGCCAGCCCCAGCATTTT. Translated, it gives CASSLGRHGQPQHF.

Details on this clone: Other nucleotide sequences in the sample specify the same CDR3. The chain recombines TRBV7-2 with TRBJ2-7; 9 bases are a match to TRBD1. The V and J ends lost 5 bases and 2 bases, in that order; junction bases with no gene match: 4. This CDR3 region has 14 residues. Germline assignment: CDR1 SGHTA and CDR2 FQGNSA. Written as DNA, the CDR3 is TGTGCCAGCAGCCCCGGGACAGGGCCCTACGAGCAGTACTTC. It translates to CASSPGTGPYEQYF. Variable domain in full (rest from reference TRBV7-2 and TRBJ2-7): GAGVSQSPSNKVTEKGKDVELRCDPISGHTALYWYRQSLGQGLEFLIYFQGNSAPDKSGLPSDRFSAERTGGSVSTLTIQRTQQEDSAVYLCASSPGTGPYEQYFGPGTRLTVT.

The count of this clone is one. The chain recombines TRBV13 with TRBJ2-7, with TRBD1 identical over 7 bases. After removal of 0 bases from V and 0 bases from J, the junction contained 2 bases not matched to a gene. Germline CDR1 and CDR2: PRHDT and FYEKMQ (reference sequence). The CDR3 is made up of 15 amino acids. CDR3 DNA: TGTGCCAGCAGCTTAGGGGGACAGAGCTCCTACGAGCAGTACTTC. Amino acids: CASSLGGQSSYEQYF.

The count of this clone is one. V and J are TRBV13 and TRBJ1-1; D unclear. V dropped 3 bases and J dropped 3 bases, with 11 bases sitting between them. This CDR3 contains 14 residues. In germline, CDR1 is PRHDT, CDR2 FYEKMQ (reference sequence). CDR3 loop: CASSFDFTDTEAFF. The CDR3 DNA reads TGTGCCAGCAGCTTCGACTTTACGGACACTGAAGCTTTCTTT.